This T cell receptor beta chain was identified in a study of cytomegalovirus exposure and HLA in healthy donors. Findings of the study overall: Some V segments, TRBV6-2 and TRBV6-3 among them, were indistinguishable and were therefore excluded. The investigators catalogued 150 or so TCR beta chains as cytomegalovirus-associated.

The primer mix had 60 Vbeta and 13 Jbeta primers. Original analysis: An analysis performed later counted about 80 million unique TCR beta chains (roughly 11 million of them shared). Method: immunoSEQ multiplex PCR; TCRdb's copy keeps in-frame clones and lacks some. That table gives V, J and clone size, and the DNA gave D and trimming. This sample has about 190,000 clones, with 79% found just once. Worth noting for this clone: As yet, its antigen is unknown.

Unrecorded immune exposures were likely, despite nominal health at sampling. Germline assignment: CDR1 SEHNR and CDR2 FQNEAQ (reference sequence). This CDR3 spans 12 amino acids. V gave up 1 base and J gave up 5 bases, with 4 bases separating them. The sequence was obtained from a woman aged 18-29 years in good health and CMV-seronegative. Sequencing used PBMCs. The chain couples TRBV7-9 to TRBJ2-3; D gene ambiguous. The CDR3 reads CASSLGVDTQYF. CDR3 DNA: TGTGCCAGCAGCTTAGGCGTAGATACGCAGTATTTT.